The clone carrying this TCR beta chain has more than one count but fewer than ten. Its antigen is still unknown. Germline V gene sequence: CDR1 MNHNY, CDR2 SVGAGI (reference sequence). V lost 0 bases to trimming and J lost 8 bases; unmatched junction nucleotides: 2. This CDR3 comprises 13 residues. This record belongs to a study of blood T cells in healthy people across ages. Notes on the study in general: Samples with more naive T cells showed higher observed beta diversity.

Through a sample-barcoded 5' primer and a J-beta primer mix, a second PCR was run for roughly 7 to 11 cycles. From the 5' RACE reads, TCRdb called clonotypes with MiXCR, one entry per CDR3 protein. Of some 800,000 distinct CDR3 sequences in the sample, approximately 25% were seen once. This same sample was also taken into another study, of T cells of mothers and their children.

Input material: blood. V and J are TRBV6-6 and TRBJ1-1, with 8 bases identical to TRBD1. This receptor was obtained from a boy aged 5 to 17 in good health. DNA of the CDR3: TGTGCCAGCAGTTACTCCAGGGGGCCCGAAGCTTTCTTT. This gives the protein CASSYSRGPEAFF.